A selection of T cell receptor beta chains follows, all from one sample in a study of glioma-infiltrating T cells. A single record per CDR3 protein comes from TCRdb applying MiXCR to the multiplex PCR reads. The data hold 170,000 or so distinct CDR3 sequences, with approximately 40% observed a single time. The sample taken for sequencing was glioma tissue, nonneoplastic brain tissue, or PBMCs (not recorded which). The receptor source for this set is a human donor with low-grade glioma or glioblastoma, undergoing nonglioma brain surgery, or in good health (not recorded which). The CDR3 runs from the conserved cysteine through the conserved F or W. The D gene is left open where the match is weak. Clone size is not always given. Where it is, it says once, few, many or a class for expanded clones.

TGCAGCGTTGAAGAGTCTGCAACAGGGGGCGACTATGGCTACACATTC | CSVEESATGGDYGYTF | NA | TRBJ1-2 | TRBV29-1 | TRBD1
TGTGCCAGCAGTGGTGAGCCTGACGTCGATACGCAGTATTTT | CASSGEPDVDTQYF | NA | TRBJ2-3 | TRBV2 | NA
TGTGCCAGCAGCCTAACCGGGACTAGCGGGAGTGTCAATGAGCAGTTCTTC | CASSLTGTSGSVNEQFF | NA | TRBJ2-1 | TRBV5-5 | TRBD2
TGTGCCACCACCAAAAAACTAGCGGGAGGTTACAATGGGCAGTTCTTC | CATTKKLAGGYNGQFF | NA | TRBJ2-1 | TRBV24-1 | TRBD2
TGTGCCAGCAGTCCTAGACTAGCGGGGCTGGGATTGACGCAGTATTTT | CASSPRLAGLGLTQYF | many | TRBJ2-3 | TRBV12-3/TRBV12-4 | TRBD2
TGTGCCAGCACGACGGTGACCCCCGATCAGCCCCAGCATTTT | CASTTVTPDQPQHF | many | TRBJ1-5 | TRBV28 | NA
TGTGCCAGCAGTTTGGGACTAGCAGAAAGCTACAATGAGCAGTTCTTC | CASSLGLAESYNEQFF | many | TRBJ2-1 | TRBV2 | TRBD2
TGTGCCAGCAGCTTACTGGGTACGAACACTGAAGCTTTCTTT | CASSLLGTNTEAFF | NA | TRBJ1-1 | TRBV7-2 | NA
TGTGCCAGCAGTTCTCCGGGACAGGGGGCTAACTATGGCTACACCTTC | CASSSPGQGANYGYTF | NA | TRBJ1-2 | TRBV27 | TRBD1
TGCAGCGTTGGCGGGATGGGGGAAGATACGCAGTATTTT | CSVGGMGEDTQYF | NA | TRBJ2-3 | TRBV29-1 | NA
TGTGCCAGCAGCCAAGGAATTGTCGGGGGGGGGCCCAAGACCCAGTACTTC | CASSQGIVGGGPKTQYF | few | TRBJ2-5 | TRBV3-1 | TRBD2
TGTGCCACCAGCAGGGACAGGGAAGCTGGGGCCAACGTCCTGACTTTC | CATSRDREAGANVLTF | many | TRBJ2-6 | TRBV15 | TRBD1
TGTGCCACCGAGGCGGGAAGAACAGGGCGTGGAAACACCATATATTTT | CATEAGRTGRGNTIYF | few | TRBJ1-3 | TRBV6-2/TRBV6-3 | NA
TGTGCCAGCAGCTTTCTAGCGGGGTCCAATGAGCAGTTCTTC | CASSFLAGSNEQFF | NA | TRBJ2-1 | TRBV7-8 | TRBD2
TGTGCCAGTAGTATAGTTGATCAGGGGAATGAGCAGTTCTTC | CASSIVDQGNEQFF | NA | TRBJ2-1 | TRBV19 | NA
TGTGCCAGCAGTTTGGGCGGGGACATGGAGACTGAAGCTTTCTTT | CASSLGGDMETEAFF | many | TRBJ1-1 | TRBV7-2 | NA
TGTGCCAGCAGTGGGGCGGACCAAGAGACCCAGTACTTC | CASSGADQETQYF | many | TRBJ2-5 | TRBV28 | NA
TGCAGTGCTAGAAGCTGGACGGTCCAAGAGACCCAGTACTTC | CSARSWTVQETQYF | many | TRBJ2-5 | TRBV20-1 | NA
TGCGCCAGCAGCTTGCGCGCTAGCGGGAGCAATGAGCAGTTCTTC | CASSLRASGSNEQFF | few | TRBJ2-1 | TRBV5-1 | TRBD2
TGTGCCAGCAGTGAACGGGATGTCCCAAACACCGGGGAGCTGTTTTTT | CASSERDVPNTGELFF | NA | TRBJ2-2 | TRBV6-1 | NA
TGTGCCAGCGGCGGACAGGGCGCTCGGTCCCTCCACTTT | CASGGQGARSLHF | NA | TRBJ1-6 | TRBV12-3/TRBV12-4 | TRBD1
TGTGCCAGCAGCCAATGGAACGGGGGGCACTACGAGCAGTACTTC | CASSQWNGGHYEQYF | many | TRBJ2-7 | TRBV3-1 | NA
TGTGCCAGCAGCCAAGGTTCTAGCGGGGGTTACGAGCAGTACTTC | CASSQGSSGGYEQYF | few | TRBJ2-7 | TRBV3-1 | TRBD2
TGTGCCAGCAGTTTAGGACCTTATCAGCCCCAGGATTTT | CASSLGPYQPQDF | NA | TRBJ1-5 | TRBV27 | NA
TGTGCCAGCAGCCTAGGACAGGGGGACAATGAGCAGTTCTTC | CASSLGQGDNEQFF | few | TRBJ2-1 | TRBV7-2 | TRBD1
TGTGCCAGCAGCTTAATGGAGAGGGGGGATGAGCAGTTCTTC | CASSLMERGDEQFF | NA | TRBJ2-1 | TRBV7-2 | NA
TGTGCCAGCAGCCCGGCGGTCACCCACAATGAGCAGTTCTTC | CASSPAVTHNEQFF | many | TRBJ2-1 | TRBV27 | NA
TGTGCGGTACAGTCCAGGTCGGAAGAGACCCAGTACTTC | CAVQSRSEETQYF | many | TRBJ2-5 | TRBV28 | NA
TGTGCCAGTAGTATAGCCCTTGGGGCGGGCCAAGTCAATGAGCAGTTCTTC | CASSIALGAGQVNEQFF | NA | TRBJ2-1 | TRBV19 | NA
TGTGCCAGCAGTAACGGGAGGTTTTACACAGATACGCAGTATTTT | CASSNGRFYTDTQYF | few | TRBJ2-3 | TRBV14 | TRBD2
TGTGCCAGCAAATCAGGGGTTCTAGCAGATACGCAGTATTTT | CASKSGVLADTQYF | many | TRBJ2-3 | TRBV2 | NA
TGTGCCAGCAGTCGCGCCGGGACAGGGCCTGAAAAACTGTTTTTT | CASSRAGTGPEKLFF | many | TRBJ1-4 | TRBV27 | TRBD1
TGTGCCACCAGGAGAGCGGCCATCGGGGCCAATGAGCAGTTCTTC | CATRRAAIGANEQFF | many | TRBJ2-1 | TRBV15 | NA
TGCGCCAGCAGAGGAGATTCGGTATACAATGAGCAGTTCTTC | CASRGDSVYNEQFF | NA | TRBJ2-1 | TRBV5-1 | NA
TGTGCCAGCAGCCAAGATCCGGGACAGGGGCTTTCTAAGCCCCGGCATTTT | CASSQDPGQGLSKPRHF | NA | TRBJ1-5 | TRBV3-1 | TRBD1
TGTGCCAGCAGCCAAGGCAGGGTAGGGTACAATGAGCAGTTCTTC | CASSQGRVGYNEQFF | few | TRBJ2-1 | TRBV3-1 | NA
TGTGCCAGCACCCCCTCGGACAGGGGCTCCTACAATGAGCAGTTCTTC | CASTPSDRGSYNEQFF | many | TRBJ2-1 | TRBV28 | TRBD1
TGTGCCAGCAGCTTTACTGGGACTAGCGGGAGTTACGAGCAGTACTTC | CASSFTGTSGSYEQYF | NA | TRBJ2-7 | TRBV11-3 | TRBD2
TGTGCCAGCATGGCGTGGGGACAGGGGGCCTTGAACACTGAAGCTTTCTTT | CASMAWGQGALNTEAFF | many | TRBJ1-1 | TRBV14 | TRBD1
TGTGCCACCAGTGAACCCGATAGCGGCTATAGCACAGATACGCAGTATTTT | CATSEPDSGYSTDTQYF | many | TRBJ2-3 | TRBV24-1 | NA
TGTGCCACCATCAGCAGAGGGTATCCAGATACGCAGTATTTT | CATISRGYPDTQYF | NA | TRBJ2-3 | TRBV15 | NA
TGTGCCAGTAGTATCAGTCAGACCCAAGAGACCCAGTACTTC | CASSISQTQETQYF | few | TRBJ2-5 | TRBV19 | NA
TGCGCCAGCAGCCAAGACATCCAGAGGACTGAAGCTTTCTTT | CASSQDIQRTEAFF | many | TRBJ1-1 | TRBV4-1 | NA
TGCGCCAGCAGCAAAGAACCGGGAAGCTCCTACGAGCAGTACTTC | CASSKEPGSSYEQYF | NA | TRBJ2-7 | TRBV4-1 | NA
TGCAGTGGGACTAGCGGTCTTTCGAGCTCCTACAATGAGCAGTTCTTC | CSGTSGLSSSYNEQFF | many | TRBJ2-1 | TRBV20-1 | TRBD2
TGTGCCAGCAGCGCCGGACTAGTCGAGCAGTTCTTC | CASSAGLVEQFF | many | TRBJ2-1 | TRBV11-2 | TRBD2
TGTGCCAGCAGTTTAGGGACAGGGGCTTCGGAGACCCAGTACTTC | CASSLGTGASETQYF | many | TRBJ2-5 | TRBV28 | TRBD1
TGTGCCTTGGTAGGACAGGACTCCTACGAGCAGTACTTC | CALVGQDSYEQYF | NA | TRBJ2-7 | TRBV30 | TRBD1
TGTGCCAGCAGCGTGGGATCACCCTCTGGGGGCAACGTCCTGACTTTC | CASSVGSPSGGNVLTF | NA | TRBJ2-6 | TRBV28 | NA
TGCAGTGTTAAGGATGAGAACACAGATACGCAGTATTTT | CSVKDENTDTQYF | many | TRBJ2-3 | TRBV20-1 | NA